These T cell receptor beta chains were read from a single sample in a study of cytomegalovirus exposure and HLA in healthy donors. TCRdb's table, derived via immunoSEQ multiplex PCR, lists solely in-frame clones and lacks some. The sample holds under 200,000 clones, 80% to 90% seen once. Sequenced: PBMCs. These receptors were taken from a woman aged 30 to 39 in good health and CMV-seronegative. Both conserved end residues are part of each CDR3.

v_gene | CDR3aa
TRBV5-1 | CASSPDSSYGYTF
TRBV6-1 | CASSEAGLDEQFF
TRBV2 | CASSEEASYNEQFF
TRBV27 | CASSPGRGKRLTNEKLFF
TRBV7-8 | CASSFDPRGGGTGELFF
TRBV7-3 | CASSLDRGSHNEQFF
TRBV11-2 | CASSPDTDTQYF
TRBV11-2 | CASSLTGTSGTYEQYF
TRBV2 | CASSKPGLREQFF
TRBV6-5 | CASRIKETQYF
TRBV14 | CASSPQMNTEAFF
TRBV11-2 | CASSLDVGSYEQYF
TRBV5-4 | CASSSRTSGNLYEQYF
TRBV4-3 | CASSQDLTGQGAQGQYF
TRBV11-2 | CASSLPGQGVGGLFF
TRBV5-1 | CASSAGTSPLEQYF
TRBV2 | CASSVALAGYNEQFF
TRBV27 | CASRLSSTDTQYF
TRBV6-5 | CASSSTWGDNNEQFF
TRBV6-6 | CASSYGQGNARYAFF